This passage covers 9 T cell receptor beta chains from one sample sequenced in a study of T cell changes during pregnancy in multiple sclerosis. The table came from immunoSEQ multiplex PCR; TCRdb's copy has only in-frame clones and leaves some out. The data show 39,000 or so clones, 90% to 95% seen once. The material sequenced was CD8+ T cells from peripheral blood mononuclear cells, taken in the third trimester of pregnancy. These receptors were taken from a female donor with multiple sclerosis, enrolled in a pregnancy study.

The genes are TRBV7-9 and TRBJ2-3; D is uncertain. Germline CDR1 reads SEHNR; CDR2 reads FQNEAQ (reference sequence). The CDR3 spans 11 residues. Trimming cost V 2 bases and J 6 bases, with 3 bases left between them. This CDR3 reads CASSLLDTQYF. For the CDR3, the DNA is TGTGCCAGCAGCTTACTGGATACGCAGTATTTT.

This clone was seen a handful of times. The chain is built from TRBV6-5 and TRBJ2-5, with 10 bases identical to TRBD2. CDR3 length equals 15 residues. Trimming removed 0 bases from V and 7 bases from J; junction bases left unmatched: 5. Looked up from germline, CDR1 is MNHEY and CDR2 is SVGAGI. The CDR3 reads CASSYSSGRSGTQYF. In DNA form, the CDR3 reads TGTGCCAGCAGTTACTCTAGCGGGAGGTCCGGGACCCAGTACTTC.

The genes are TRBV5-8 and TRBJ2-1; D ambiguous. This CDR3 is built from 15 residues. V was shortened by 4 bases and J by 0 bases, with 11 bases between the two germline ends. The germline V gene has CDR1 SGHTS and CDR2 YDEGEE. CDR3: CASSLTLLSYNEQFF. The CDR3 nucleotides are TGTGCCAGCAGCCTGACTTTGCTCTCCTACAATGAGCAGTTCTTC.

V usage is TRBV28 and J usage is TRBJ2-7, with 9 bases that match TRBD1. CDR1 is MDHEN, CDR2 SYDVKM, per germline. J lost 7 bases, V lost 6 bases, and 7 bases had no gene match. This CDR3 spans 13 amino acids. CDR3 region: CASRWGTGKEQYF. The CDR3 nucleotides are TGTGCCAGCAGGTGGGGGACAGGGAAGGAGCAGTACTTC.

CDR3 DNA: TGTGCCAGCAGATATAGAGATACGCAGTATTTT. This encodes CASRYRDTQYF. V and J are TRBV6-5 and TRBJ2-3; D unclear. CDR1 is MNHEY, CDR2 SVGAGI, per germline. The length of the CDR3 is 11 residues. V was pared by 6 bases and J by 5 bases, with 6 bases between.

V usage is TRBV27 and J usage is TRBJ2-7; 10 nucleotides agree with TRBD2. J lost 3 bases, V lost 2 bases, and 1 base had no gene match. Germline loops: CDR1 MNHEY, CDR2 SMNVEV (reference sequence). This CDR3 has 14 residues. The CDR3 loop reads CASSLRTSGYEQYF. In DNA, the CDR3 is TGTGCCAGCAGTTTAAGGACTAGCGGCTACGAGCAGTACTTC.

The CDR3 region has the DNA TGCGCCAGCAGCCTACCGCTCGGGAGCCAAGAGACCCAGTACTTC. Translation: CASSLPLGSQETQYF. The rearrangement joins TRBV4-1 to TRBJ2-5, with D maybe TRBD2 (6 bases). CDR3 length: 15 residues. Germline CDR1 MGHRA, CDR2 YSYEKL. V was pared by 4 bases and J by 1 base, with 13 bases between.

The rearrangement joins TRBV10-3 to TRBJ2-3, with 9 bases that match TRBD2. CDR1 ENHRY and CDR2 SYGVKD come from the germline V gene. This CDR3 has 15 residues. With V trimmed by 2 bases and J by 0 bases, 0 bases remained unmatched. CDR3 sequence: CAISETSGSTDTQYF. In DNA, the CDR3 is TGTGCCATCAGTGAGACTAGCGGGAGCACAGATACGCAGTATTTT.

The chain employs TRBV7-6 and TRBJ1-3, with TRBD1 matching over 7 bases. The CDR3 consists of 15 residues. Trimming at V came to 5 bases and at J to 4 bases, leaving 8 bases not matched to a gene. The V gene's germline CDR1 is SGHVS and CDR2 FNYEAQ. CDR3 DNA: TGTGCCAGCAGCGACACACAGGGGAGCGGAAACACCATATATTTT. It codes for CASSDTQGSGNTIYF.